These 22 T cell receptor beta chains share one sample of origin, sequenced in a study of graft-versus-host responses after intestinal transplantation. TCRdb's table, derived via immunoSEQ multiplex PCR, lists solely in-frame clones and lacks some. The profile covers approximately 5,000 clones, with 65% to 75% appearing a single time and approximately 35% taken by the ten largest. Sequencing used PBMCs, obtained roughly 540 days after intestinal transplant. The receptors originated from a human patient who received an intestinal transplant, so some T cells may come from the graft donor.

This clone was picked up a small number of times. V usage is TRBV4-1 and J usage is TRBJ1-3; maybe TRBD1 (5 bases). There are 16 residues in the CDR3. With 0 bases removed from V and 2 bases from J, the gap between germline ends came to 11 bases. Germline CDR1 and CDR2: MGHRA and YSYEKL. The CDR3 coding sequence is TGCGCCAGCAGCCAAGAGGCAGGGTTCACTGGAAACACCATATATTTT. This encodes CASSQEAGFTGNTIYF.

CDR3 in amino acids: CAWSGQGVQPQHF. CDR3 sequence (DNA): TGTGCCTGGAGTGGGCAGGGGGTTCAGCCCCAGCATTTT. J is TRBJ1-5 and V is TRBV30, with 7 nucleotides matching TRBD1. J lost 6 bases, V lost 1 base, and 3 bases had no gene match. The CDR3 is 13 amino acids. The germline V gene has CDR1 GTSNPN and CDR2 SVGIG (reference sequence).

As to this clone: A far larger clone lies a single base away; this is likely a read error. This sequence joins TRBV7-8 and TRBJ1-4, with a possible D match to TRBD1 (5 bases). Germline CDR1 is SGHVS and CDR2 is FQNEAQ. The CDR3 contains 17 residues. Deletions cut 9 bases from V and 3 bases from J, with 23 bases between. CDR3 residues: CARSLLGLGPANEKLFF. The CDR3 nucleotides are TGTGCCAGGAGCCTCCTGGGGTTGGGGCCGGCTAATGAAAAACTGTTTTTT.

The CDR3 DNA sequence: TGTGCCAGCAGCTCCAGAAGAGGAGATCAGCCCCAGCATTTT. Amino acids: CASSSRRGDQPQHF. This rearrangement joins TRBV11-2 to TRBJ1-5; D unclear. Germline lookup yields CDR1 SGHAT and CDR2 FQNNGV. The CDR3 is made up of 14 amino acids. With 4 bases removed from V and 5 bases from J, the gap between germline ends came to 12 bases.

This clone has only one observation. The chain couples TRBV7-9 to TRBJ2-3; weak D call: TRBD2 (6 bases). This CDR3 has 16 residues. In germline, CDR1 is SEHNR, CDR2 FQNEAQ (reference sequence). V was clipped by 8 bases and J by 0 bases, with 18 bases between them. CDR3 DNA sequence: TGTGCCAGCGTCCGACTGGCGGGGCTTAGCACAGATACGCAGTATTTT. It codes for CASVRLAGLSTDTQYF.

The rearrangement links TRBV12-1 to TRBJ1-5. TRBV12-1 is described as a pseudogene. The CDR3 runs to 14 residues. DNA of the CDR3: TGTGCCAGCAGCTCCACCGGGAGCAATCAGCCCCAGCATTTT. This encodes CASSSTGSNQPQHF.

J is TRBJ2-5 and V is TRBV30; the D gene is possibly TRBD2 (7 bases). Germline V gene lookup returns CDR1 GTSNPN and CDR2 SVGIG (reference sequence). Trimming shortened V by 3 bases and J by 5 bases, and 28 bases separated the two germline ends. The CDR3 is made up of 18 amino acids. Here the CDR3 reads CAWRGRGGGGLWEETQYF. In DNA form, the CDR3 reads TGTGCCTGGAGGGGGCGCGGGGGCGGGGGCCTTTGGGAGGAGACCCAGTACTTC.

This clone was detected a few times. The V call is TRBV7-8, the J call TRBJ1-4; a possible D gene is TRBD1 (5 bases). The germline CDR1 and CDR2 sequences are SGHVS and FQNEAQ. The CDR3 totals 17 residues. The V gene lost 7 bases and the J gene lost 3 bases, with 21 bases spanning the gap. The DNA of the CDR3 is TGTGCCAGCATGCTGCTGGGGTTGGGGCCGGCTAATGAAAAACTGTTTTTT. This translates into CASMLLGLGPANEKLFF.

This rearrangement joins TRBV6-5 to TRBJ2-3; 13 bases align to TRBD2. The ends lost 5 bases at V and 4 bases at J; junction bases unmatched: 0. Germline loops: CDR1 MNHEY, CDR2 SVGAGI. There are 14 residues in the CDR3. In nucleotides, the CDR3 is TGTGCCAGCAGTGGACTAGCGGGGGCAGATACGCAGTATTTT. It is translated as CASSGLAGADTQYF.

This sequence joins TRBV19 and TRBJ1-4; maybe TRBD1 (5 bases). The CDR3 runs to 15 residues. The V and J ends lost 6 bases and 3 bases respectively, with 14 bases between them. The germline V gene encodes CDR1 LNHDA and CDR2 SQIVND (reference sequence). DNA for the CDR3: TGTGCCAGTAGCGCCCGAGGGACCGCTAATGAAAAACTGTTTTTT. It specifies CASSARGTANEKLFF. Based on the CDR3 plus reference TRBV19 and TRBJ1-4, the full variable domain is DGGITQSPKYLFRKEGQNVTLSCEQNLNHDAMYWYRQDPGQGLRLIYYSQIVNDFQKGDIAEGYSVSREKKESFPLTVTSAQKNPTAFYLCASSARGTANEKLFFGSGTQLSVL.

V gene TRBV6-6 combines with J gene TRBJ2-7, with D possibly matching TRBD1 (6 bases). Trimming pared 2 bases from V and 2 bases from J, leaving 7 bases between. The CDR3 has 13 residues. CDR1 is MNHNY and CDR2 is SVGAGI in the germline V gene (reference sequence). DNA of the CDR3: TGTGCCAGCAGTTACGGGGACACCTACGAGCAGTACTTC. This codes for CASSYGDTYEQYF.

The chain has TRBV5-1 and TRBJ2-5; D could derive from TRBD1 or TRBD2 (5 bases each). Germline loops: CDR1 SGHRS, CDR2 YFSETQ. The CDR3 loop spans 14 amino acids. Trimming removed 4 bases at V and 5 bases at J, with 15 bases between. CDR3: CASSPPRGKETQYF. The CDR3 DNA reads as TGCGCCAGCAGCCCACCTCGGGGCAAGGAGACCCAGTACTTC.

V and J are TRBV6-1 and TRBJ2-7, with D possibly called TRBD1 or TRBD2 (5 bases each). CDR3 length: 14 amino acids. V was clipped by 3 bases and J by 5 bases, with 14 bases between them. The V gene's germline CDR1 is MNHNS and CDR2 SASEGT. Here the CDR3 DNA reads TGTGCCAGCAGTGACCGGGACGGCCTCGACGAGCAGTACTTC. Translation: CASSDRDGLDEQYF.

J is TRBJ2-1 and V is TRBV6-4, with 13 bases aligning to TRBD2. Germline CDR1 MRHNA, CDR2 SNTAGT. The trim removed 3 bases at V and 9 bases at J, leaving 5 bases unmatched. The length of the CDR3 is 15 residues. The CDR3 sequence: CASSETSGGAGEQFF. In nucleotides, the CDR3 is TGTGCCAGCAGTGAAACTAGCGGGGGGGCCGGTGAGCAGTTCTTC.

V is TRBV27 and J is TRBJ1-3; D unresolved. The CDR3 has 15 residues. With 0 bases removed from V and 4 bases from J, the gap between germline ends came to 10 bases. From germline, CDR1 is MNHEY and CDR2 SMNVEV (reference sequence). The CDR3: CASSLSCVTGNTIYF. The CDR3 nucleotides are TGTGCCAGCAGTTTATCGTGTGTGACAGGAAACACCATATATTTT.

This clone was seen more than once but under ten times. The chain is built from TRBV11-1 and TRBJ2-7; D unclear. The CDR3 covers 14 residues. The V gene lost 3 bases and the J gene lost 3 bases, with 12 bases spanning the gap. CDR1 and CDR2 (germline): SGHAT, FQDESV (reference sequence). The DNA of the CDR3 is TGTGCCAGCAGCTTGAGAGGAATGGACTACGAGCAGTACTTC. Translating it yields CASSLRGMDYEQYF.

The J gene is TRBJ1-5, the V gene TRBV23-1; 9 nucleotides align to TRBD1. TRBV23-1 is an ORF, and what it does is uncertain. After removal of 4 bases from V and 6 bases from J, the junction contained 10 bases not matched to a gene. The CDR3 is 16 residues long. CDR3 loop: CASSRPPGQGRQPQHF. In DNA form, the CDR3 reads TGCGCCAGCAGTCGCCCACCGGGACAGGGACGTCAGCCCCAGCATTTT.

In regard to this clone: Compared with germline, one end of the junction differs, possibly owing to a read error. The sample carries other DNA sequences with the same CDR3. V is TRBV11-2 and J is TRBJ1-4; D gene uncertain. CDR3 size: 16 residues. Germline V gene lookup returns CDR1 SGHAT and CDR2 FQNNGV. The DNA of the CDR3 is TGCGCCAGCAGCCAAGATCTGGGGTTCACTAATGAAAAACTGTTTTTT. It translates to CASSQDLGFTNEKLFF. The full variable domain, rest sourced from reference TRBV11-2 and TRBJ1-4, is EAGVAQSPRYKIIEKRQSVAFWCNPISGHATLYWYQQILGQGPKLLIQFQNNGVVDDSQLPKDRFSAERLKGVDSTLKIQPAKLEDSAVYLCASSQDLGFTNEKLFFGSGTQLSVL.

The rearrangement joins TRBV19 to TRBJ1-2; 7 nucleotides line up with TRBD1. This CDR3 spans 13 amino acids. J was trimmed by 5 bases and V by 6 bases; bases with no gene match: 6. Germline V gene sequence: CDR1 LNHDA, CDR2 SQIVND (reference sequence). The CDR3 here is CASSPGQTYGYTF. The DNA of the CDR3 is TGTGCCAGTAGCCCGGGACAGACTTATGGCTACACCTTC.

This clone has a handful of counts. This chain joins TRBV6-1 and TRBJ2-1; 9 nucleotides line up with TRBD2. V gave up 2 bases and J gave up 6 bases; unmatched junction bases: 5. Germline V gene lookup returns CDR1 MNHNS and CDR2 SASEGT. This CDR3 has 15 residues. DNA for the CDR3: TGTGCCAGCAGTGAATCGACTAGCGGCGGCAATGAGCAGTTCTTC. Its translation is CASSESTSGGNEQFF.

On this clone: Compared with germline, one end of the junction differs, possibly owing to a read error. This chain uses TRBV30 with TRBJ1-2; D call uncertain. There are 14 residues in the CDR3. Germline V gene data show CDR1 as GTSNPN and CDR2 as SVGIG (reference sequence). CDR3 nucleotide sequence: TGTGCCTGGACTGGTGTCGGGCAGGTTGATCGCTACCCCTTC. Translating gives CAWTGVGQVDRYPF.

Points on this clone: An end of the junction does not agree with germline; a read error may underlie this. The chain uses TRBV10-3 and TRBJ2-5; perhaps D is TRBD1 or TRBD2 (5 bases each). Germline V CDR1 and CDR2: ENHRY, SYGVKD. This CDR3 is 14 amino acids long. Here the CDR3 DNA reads TGTGCCATAAGTGGGGGTGACCGTAAAGAGACCCAGTACTTC. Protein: CAISGGDRKETQYF.